This T cell receptor beta chain was observed in a study of vaccination and CD4 T cells after COVID-19 (dated by TCRdb to the early 2020s). About the investigation overall: Convalescent patients had a positive SARS-CoV-2 result on nasal swab PCR, and of these patients, some 10 had mild disease and one had severe disease. In the convalescent cohort there were six males and four females, among whom were two Hispanic individuals, seven Caucasians, two Asians and one multiracial person. Participants got two doses of the Pfizer-BioNTech BNT162b2 vaccine (n=8) or two doses of the Moderna mRNA-1273 vaccine (n=2). Post-COVID blood samples were collected from convalescent patients a median of roughly 100 days after diagnosis, with a range of roughly 30 to 161 days. The time from the second vaccine dose to post-vaccine blood sampling had a median of around 72 days and ranged from about 14 to 250 days. Culture stimuli were overlapping spike peptide pools from SARS-CoV-2 and from the common cold coronaviruses HCoV-NL63, HCoV-OC43 and HCoV-229E. As controls, cultures received a CEFX viral epitope pool (the positive control), an HIV-1 Nef peptide pool (the negative control), or no peptide at all. The spike-specific CD4+ TCR repertoire was compared before and after mRNA vaccination in approximately ten COVID-19 convalescent patients and a few infection-naive healthy vaccine recipients. The investigation overall reported the following: The number of convalescent patients in the study was relatively small, and the study did not examine early timepoints following natural infection. Although the median number of SARS-CoV-2-reactive clonotypes went up from more than 20 after infection to about 38 after vaccination, the increase was not significant. Among convalescent patients, a median roughly 90% of the SARS-CoV-2-reactive clones seen after vaccination appeared only after vaccination, which suggests priming specific to the vaccine. Of the vaccine-specific clones found in convalescent patients, nearly all (304 of 307) were mono-reactive for SARS-CoV-2 spike instead of being cross-reactive with common cold coronaviruses.

This clonotype is deemed medium-sized (0.01 to 0.1%). The antigen this receptor binds is unknown. Base qualities are not at hand, and no much larger clone is one base apart. Sample treatment or condition, as interpreted from the label and publication: approximately nine-day PBMC culture with coronavirus spike peptide pools or control peptides (ViraFEST assay). The study used the ViraFEST assay, which expanded antigen-specific T cells with peptide pools and then identified expanded clonotypes by TCR sequencing. Positive SARS-CoV-2 PCR tests in the convalescent patients dated from March to December 2020, before Alpha, Beta and Delta variants emerged in the United States. Each well held 2 million to 2.5 million PBMCs cultured with roughly 10 ug/ml peptide pools in IMDM containing 5% human AB serum and 10 IU/ml IL-2. On days 3 and 7, half of the culture medium was replaced with fresh IL-2-containing medium. After approximately 11 days of culture, CD4+ T cells were isolated by negative selection with the EasySep CD4+ T cell isolation kit. PBMCs were separated from whole blood using Ficoll-Paque Plus gradient centrifugation and then either used fresh or cryopreserved at -140C. In general, triplicate wells were set up for every culture condition.

The CDR3 goes from the cysteine to the phenylalanine over 15 residues. This entry keeps only the CDR3 DNA: 45 bases, framed from base 1. V was cut back by 6 bases and J by 0 bases, leaving a gap of 17 bases between them. As encoded in the germline V gene (reference sequence), CDR1 is DFQATT while CDR2 is SNEGSKA. The library was made by PCR. DNA from cultured CD4+ T cells underwent TCR sequencing with the Oncomine TCR Beta short-read assay at the Johns Hopkins FTIC core. The QIAamp micro DNA kit was used to extract genomic DNA from the cultured CD4+ T cells. The Oncomine TCR Beta libraries from cultured CD4+ T cells were pooled using unique dual indexes and then sequenced on an Illumina iSeq 100. Per the source publication's procedure: Non-productive sequences were removed, and CDR3s not starting with C, not ending with F or W, or shorter than 7 amino acids were discarded. Antigen-specific clonotypes were identified with the MANAFEST web application by comparing peptide-stimulated wells with reference and other culture wells. For a clone to be called positive, the clone needed an FDR below 0.05, an odds ratio above 5, and a productive frequency above 0.1% in at least two of three replicate wells. Clonotypes that were significantly expanded in both SARS-CoV-2 spike wells and at least one common cold coronavirus spike condition were defined as cross-reactive. CDR3 homology was assessed with Levenshtein distances (stringdist) and unrooted phylogenetic trees (ape) in R version 3.6.1. TCRdb reran the public reads through fastp at Q25 and MiXCR, keeping productive beta chains. Entries that share a CDR3 protein sequence are merged under the most common genes and DNA. TCRdb's processing, not the authors', yielded these V and J calls. This sample gives about 3,200 distinct CDR3 sequences in total; 24% of them show up just once. The top ten constitute 40% to 60% of the sample.

The sample was CD4+ T cells from blood, cultured in vitro, taken after SARS-CoV-2 vaccination. This TCR was recovered from a human donor who had recovered from COVID-19. This chain is built from TRBV20-1 and TRBJ2-5, and perhaps TRBD1 as D gene, on 6 matching bases. The CDR3 loop reads CSAMMDSWYQETQYF. The DNA sequence reads TGCAGTGCCATGATGGACAGTTGGTACCAAGAGACCCAGTACTTC.